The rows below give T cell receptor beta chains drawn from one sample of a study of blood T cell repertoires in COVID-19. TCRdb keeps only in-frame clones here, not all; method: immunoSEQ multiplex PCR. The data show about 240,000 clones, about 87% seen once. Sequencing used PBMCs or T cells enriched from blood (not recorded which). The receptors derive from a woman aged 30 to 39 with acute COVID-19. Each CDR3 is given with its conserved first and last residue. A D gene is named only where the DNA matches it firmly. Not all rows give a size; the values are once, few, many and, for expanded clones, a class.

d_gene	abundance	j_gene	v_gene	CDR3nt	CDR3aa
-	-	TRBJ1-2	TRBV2	TGTGCCAACAGGACAGCCAGGGGAGGCTACACCTTC	CANRTARGGYTF
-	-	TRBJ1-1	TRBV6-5	TGTGCCAGCAGTTACTCCGGGGGGGTGAACACTGAAGCTTTCTTT	CASSYSGGVNTEAFF
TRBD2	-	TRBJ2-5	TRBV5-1	TGCGCCAGCAGCTTGTCACAGGGCGGGGGGGAGACCCAGTACTTC	CASSLSQGGGETQYF
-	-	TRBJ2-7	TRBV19	TGTGCCAGTAGTACATCGAGGGGGTCCAGCTACGAGCAGTACTTC	CASSTSRGSSYEQYF
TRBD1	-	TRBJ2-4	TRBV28	TGTGCCAGCAGTTTAGAAAACAGGGGGCTGGGGAACATTCAGTACTTC	CASSLENRGLGNIQYF
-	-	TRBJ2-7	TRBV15	TGTGCCACCAGGGCACAGGGGGGGGACGAGCAGTACTTC	CATRAQGGDEQYF
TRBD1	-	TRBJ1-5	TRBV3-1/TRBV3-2	TGTGCCAGTTCAGGGGGCCTCGGTCAGCCCCAGCATTTT	CASSGGLGQPQHF
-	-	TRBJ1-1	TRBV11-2	TGTGCCAGCAGCCTAGGGGCAGGGCTCGCCACTGAAGCTTTCTTT	CASSLGAGLATEAFF
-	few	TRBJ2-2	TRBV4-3	TGCGCCAGCAGCCAACCTTATACGGCGGGGTCCGGGGAGCTGTTTTTT	CASSQPYTAGSGELFF
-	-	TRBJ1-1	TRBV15	TGTGCCACCAGCAGAGCATTAGGGGCTGAAGCTTTCTTT	CATSRALGAEAFF
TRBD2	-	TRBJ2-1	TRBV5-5	TGTGCCAGCAGCCCGGGACTAGCGGGGACCAATGAGCAGTTCTTC	CASSPGLAGTNEQFF